This T cell receptor beta chain was identified during a study of blood T cell repertoires in COVID-19. Study as a whole: The study drew acute and convalescent COVID-19 samples from the United States, Italy and Spain. The analysed material was cDNA or gDNA that came from T cells, B-cell-depleted T cells, or PBMCs.

The length of the CDR3 is 14 residues. Per the germline V gene, CDR1 is SGHNT and CDR2 is YYREEE (reference sequence). V gave up 0 bases and J gave up 2 bases, with 9 bases separating them. Authors' analysis steps: Estimation of nucleated cell counts relied on the amplification of reference gene primers. Some clones are missing from TCRdb's copy, which holds only in-frame ones; the method was immunoSEQ multiplex PCR. Clone size and the V and J calls come from that table; the DNA yielded D and trimming. The data hold about 84,000 clones, with about 80% observed a single time. V is TRBV5-4 and J is TRBJ2-7, with D possibly matching TRBD2 (5 bases). The sample comprised peripheral blood. The clonotype originates from a man in his fifties with active or convalescent COVID-19. The CDR3 bases are TGTGCCAGCAGCTTGGGGACTGGGACCTACGAGCAGTACTTC. As protein: CASSLGTGTYEQYF.